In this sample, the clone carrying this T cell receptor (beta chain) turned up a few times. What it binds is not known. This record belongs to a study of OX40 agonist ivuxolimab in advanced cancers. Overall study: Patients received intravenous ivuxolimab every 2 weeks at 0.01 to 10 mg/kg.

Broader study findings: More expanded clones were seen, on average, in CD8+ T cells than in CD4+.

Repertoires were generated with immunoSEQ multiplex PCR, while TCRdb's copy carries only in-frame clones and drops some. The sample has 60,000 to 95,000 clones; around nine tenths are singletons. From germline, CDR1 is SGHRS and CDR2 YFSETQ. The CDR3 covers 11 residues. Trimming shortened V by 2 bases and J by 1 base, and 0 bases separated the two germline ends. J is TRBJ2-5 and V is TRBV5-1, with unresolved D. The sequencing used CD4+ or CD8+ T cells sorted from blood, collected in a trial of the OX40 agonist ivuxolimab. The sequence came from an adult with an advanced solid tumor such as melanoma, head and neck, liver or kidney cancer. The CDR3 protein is CASSFQETQYF. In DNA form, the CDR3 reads TGCGCCAGCAGCTTCCAAGAGACCCAGTACTTC. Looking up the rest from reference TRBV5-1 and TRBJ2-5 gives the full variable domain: KAGVTQTPRYLIKTRGQQVTLSCSPISGHRSVSWYQQTPGQGLQFLFEYFSETQRNKGNFPGRFSGRQFSNSRSEMNVSTLELGDSALYLCASSFQETQYFGPGTRLLVL.